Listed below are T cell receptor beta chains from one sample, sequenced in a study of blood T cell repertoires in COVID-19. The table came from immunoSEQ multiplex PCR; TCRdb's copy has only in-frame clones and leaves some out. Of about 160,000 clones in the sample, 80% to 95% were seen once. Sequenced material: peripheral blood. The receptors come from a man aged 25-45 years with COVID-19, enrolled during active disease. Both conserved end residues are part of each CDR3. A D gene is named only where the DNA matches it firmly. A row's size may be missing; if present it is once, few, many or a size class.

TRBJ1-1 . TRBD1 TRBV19 TGTGCCAGTAGTATGTCTCCGGGACAGGGGGAAGCTTTCTTT CASSMSPGQGEAFF
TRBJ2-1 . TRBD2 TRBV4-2 TGTGCCAGCAGCCAAGCGTTCGGACTAGCGGACAATGAGCAGTTCTTC CASSQAFGLADNEQFF
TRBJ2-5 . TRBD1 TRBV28 TGTGCCAGCAGCCAGGGGGCGCGTAAGACCCAGTACTTC CASSQGARKTQYF
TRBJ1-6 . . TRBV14 TGTGCCAGCAGCCAACGCCAGGATTCACCCCTCCACTTT CASSQRQDSPLHF
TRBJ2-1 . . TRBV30 TGTGCCTGGAGTCCCACGCGGGTCAGCTCCTACAATGAGCAGTTCTTC CAWSPTRVSSYNEQFF
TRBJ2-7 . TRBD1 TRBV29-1 TGCAGCGTGTCACTAAGCCGGGACAGGTCTTACGAGCAGTACTTC CSVSLSRDRSYEQYF
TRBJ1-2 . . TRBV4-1 TGCGCCAGCAGCCAGGGTTACGCGGGGAGATCGAACTATGGCTACACCTTC CASSQGYAGRSNYGYTF
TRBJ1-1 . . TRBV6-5 TGTGCCAGCGGGCGAGTAAAGTCAGAAGCTTTCTTT CASGRVKSEAFF
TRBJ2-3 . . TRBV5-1 TGCGCCAGCAGCCCCCTCCGGTCTAGCACAGATACGCAGTATTTT CASSPLRSSTDTQYF
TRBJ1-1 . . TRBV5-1 TGCGCCAGCAGCTTGGGCCAGGGCCGCGCCGGGGAAGCTTTCTTT CASSLGQGRAGEAFF
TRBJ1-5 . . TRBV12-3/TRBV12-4 TGTGCCAGCAGCCCCAGGATCGTCAGTGGCCAGCATTTT CASSPRIVSGQHF
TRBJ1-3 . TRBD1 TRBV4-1 TGCGCCAGCAGCCAAGGAGGGACAGGGGTTGGAAACACCATATATTTT CASSQGGTGVGNTIYF
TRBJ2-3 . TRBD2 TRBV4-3 TGCGCCAGCAGCCAAGTGGGACTAAGGGCAGATACGCAGTATTTT CASSQVGLRADTQYF
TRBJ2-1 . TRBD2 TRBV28 TGTGCCAGCAGTGCCGTCACTAGCGGGTTTTACAATGAGCAGTTCTTC CASSAVTSGFYNEQFF
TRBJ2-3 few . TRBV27 TGTGCCAGCAGCCTCCGACCGGAGGGTTCGAAAGATACGCAGTATTTT CASSLRPEGSKDTQYF
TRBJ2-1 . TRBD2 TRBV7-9 TGTGCCAGCAGCCGGACTAGCGGGAGGGACTACAATGAGCAGTTCTTC CASSRTSGRDYNEQFF
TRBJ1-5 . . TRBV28 TGTGCCAGCAGCCCTCCCCCCGGCAATCAGCCCCAGCATTTT CASSPPPGNQPQHF
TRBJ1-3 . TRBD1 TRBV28 TGTGCCAGCAGTTTACAACCTGGGACAGGGGATGGAAACACCATATATTTT CASSLQPGTGDGNTIYF
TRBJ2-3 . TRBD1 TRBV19 TGTGCCAGTAGTCGGGACAGATATGGAAATACGCAGTATTTT CASSRDRYGNTQYF
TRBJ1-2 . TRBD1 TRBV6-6 TGTGCCAGTATTTTCGGGACAGGGGGTAACTATGGCTACACCTTC CASIFGTGGNYGYTF
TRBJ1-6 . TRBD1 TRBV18 TGTGCCAGCTCACCGACAGGGGGCCTTAATTCACCCCTCCACTTT CASSPTGGLNSPLHF
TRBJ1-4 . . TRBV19 TGTGCCAGTAGTATGAGTGTGCCTAGGAATGAAAAACTGTTTTTT CASSMSVPRNEKLFF
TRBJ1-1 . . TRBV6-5 TGTGCCAGCAGAGACAGGTTGAACACTGAAGCTTTCTTT CASRDRLNTEAFF
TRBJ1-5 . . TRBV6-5 TGTGCCAGCAGTTACGGTCGGGGACAGCCCCAGCATTTT CASSYGRGQPQHF
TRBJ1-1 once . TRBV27 TGTGCCAGCAGCTTGGACAGCCCAATGAATGAAGCTTTCTTT CASSLDSPMNEAFF
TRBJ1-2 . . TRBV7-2 TGTGCCAGCAGCTTAGTGGCGGGGCTTTACGATGGCTACACCTTC CASSLVAGLYDGYTF
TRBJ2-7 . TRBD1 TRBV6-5 TGTGCCAGCAGGATAGGGGGACAGGTTTACGAGCAGTACTTC CASRIGGQVYEQYF
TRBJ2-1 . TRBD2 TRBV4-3 TGCGCCAGCAGCCAAGTGATAGTAGCGGGGGCCTACAATGAGCAGTTCTTC CASSQVIVAGAYNEQFF
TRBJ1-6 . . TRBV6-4 TGTGCCAGCAGTGACTCTGGCGGGTTGAATTCACCCCTCCACTTT CASSDSGGLNSPLHF
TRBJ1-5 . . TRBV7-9 TGTGCCAGCAGTCCACAGGCGTACAATCAGCCCCAGCATTTT CASSPQAYNQPQHF
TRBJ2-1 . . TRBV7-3 TGTGCCAGCAGCTTTAGACATGCAGGCGATGAGCAGTTCTTC CASSFRHAGDEQFF